The rows below give T cell receptor beta chains drawn from one sample of a study of blood T cell repertoires in COVID-19. The repertoire was sequenced with immunoSEQ multiplex PCR; TCRdb's copy has only in-frame clones and lacks some. The data contain approximately 290,000 clones, roughly 85% of them singletons. The sample comprised PBMCs or T cells enriched from blood (not recorded which). The receptor set was obtained from a woman aged 25-40 years who had recovered from COVID-19. Both conserved end residues are part of each CDR3. The D gene is left open where the match is weak. Only some rows state a clone size, as once, few, many or a class for expanded clones.

V gene	D gene	clone size	J gene	CDR3 protein	CDR3 DNA
TRBV4-2	TRBD2	.	TRBJ2-1	CASSDSGTYNEQFF	TGTGCCAGCAGCGATAGCGGGACCTACAATGAGCAGTTCTTC
TRBV5-6	.	.	TRBJ1-4	CASSFQGEKLFF	TGTGCCAGCAGCTTCCAGGGTGAAAAACTGTTTTTT
TRBV7-7	.	.	TRBJ2-1	CASSFLGNNEQFF	TGTGCCAGCAGCTTTCTCGGGAACAATGAGCAGTTCTTC
TRBV28	TRBD2	.	TRBJ2-7	CASSLTSVSYEQYF	TGTGCCAGCAGTTTGACTAGCGTTTCCTACGAGCAGTACTTC
TRBV5-1	.	.	TRBJ1-5	CASSRGDSAGDQPQHF	TGCGCCAGCAGCCGCGGGGACTCGGCGGGGGATCAGCCCCAGCATTTT
TRBV10-2	.	.	TRBJ1-1	CASATGPNTEAFF	TGCGCCAGCGCCACAGGGCCGAACACTGAAGCTTTCTTT
TRBV28	.	once	TRBJ2-7	CASSRGGDDEQYF	TGTGCCAGCAGCCGAGGGGGGGACGACGAGCAGTACTTC
TRBV24-1	TRBD1	.	TRBJ2-7	CATEGQGFGEQYF	TGTGCCACCGAAGGACAGGGGTTTGGTGAGCAGTACTTC
TRBV27	.	.	TRBJ2-7	CASSRIPVVAGAGYEQYF	TGTGCCAGCAGTCGCATACCGGTAGTTGCAGGGGCTGGCTACGAGCAGTACTTC
TRBV11-2	TRBD1	.	TRBJ1-6	CASSARQGQSPLHF	TGTGCCAGCAGCGCCCGACAGGGCCAATCACCCCTCCACTTT
TRBV11-2	TRBD1	.	TRBJ2-7	CASSLGRQGPYEQYF	TGTGCCAGCAGCTTAGGGAGACAGGGACCCTACGAGCAGTACTTC
TRBV6-6	.	once	TRBJ1-2	CASSSDRVLTF	TGTGCCAGCAGCTCCGACCGGGTCCTCACCTTC
TRBV5-4	.	.	TRBJ1-6	CASSLDRVASPLHF	TGTGCCAGCAGCTTGGACAGGGTGGCCTCACCCCTCCACTTT
TRBV2	TRBD1	.	TRBJ1-5	CASSDDRGQPQHF	TGTGCCAGCAGTGATGACAGGGGACAGCCCCAGCATTTT
TRBV18	.	.	TRBJ1-1	CASSRNRESTEAFF	TGTGCCAGCTCTCGAAACAGGGAGAGTACTGAAGCTTTCTTT
TRBV5-1	TRBD2	.	TRBJ2-3	CASSLMGLAGEDTQYF	TGCGCCAGCAGCTTGATGGGACTAGCGGGAGAAGATACGCAGTATTTT
TRBV5-6	.	.	TRBJ2-6	CASSRGGANVLTF	TGTGCCAGCAGCAGGGGTGGGGCCAACGTCCTGACTTTC
TRBV11-2	.	.	TRBJ2-7	CASSLGGQDYEQYF	TGTGCCAGCAGCTTAGGGGGCCAGGACTACGAGCAGTACTTC
TRBV5-4	.	.	TRBJ1-6	CASSLGQGNNSPLHF	TGTGCCAGCAGCTTGGGGCAGGGCAATAATTCACCCCTCCACTTT
TRBV7-9	TRBD2	.	TRBJ2-1	CASSPRGLAGGNEQFF	TGTGCCAGCAGCCCGAGGGGACTAGCGGGGGGTAATGAGCAGTTCTTC
TRBV20-1	.	.	TRBJ1-2	CSASRGGSGYTF	TGCAGTGCTAGTCGGGGCGGGAGCGGCTACACCTTC
TRBV12-3/TRBV12-4	.	.	TRBJ1-6	CASRVTLNSPLHF	TGTGCCAGCAGGGTCACTCTCAATTCACCCCTCCACTTT
TRBV19	TRBD1	.	TRBJ1-5	CASNPTRDSYQPQHF	TGTGCCAGTAACCCAACCAGGGACAGCTATCAGCCCCAGCATTTT
TRBV6-5	.	once	TRBJ1-4	CASSHLEPGELFF	TGTGCCAGCAGTCATCTTGAGCCCGGGGAACTGTTTTTT
TRBV11-3	.	once	TRBJ2-1	CASSQDWRVGYNEQFF	TGTGCCAGCAGCCAAGATTGGAGAGTAGGTTACAATGAGCAGTTCTTC
TRBV30	.	.	TRBJ2-7	CAWSVFGGVEQYF	TGTGCCTGGAGTGTTTTCGGGGGAGTCGAGCAGTACTTC
TRBV27	TRBD1	.	TRBJ1-2	CASSSQQGTYGYTF	TGTGCCAGCAGTTCCCAACAGGGGACCTATGGCTACACCTTC
TRBV19	TRBD1	once	TRBJ1-4	CASSTQRTEHRGYEKLFF	TGTGCCAGTAGCACACAGAGGACAGAACACAGGGGGTATGAAAAACTGTTTTTT
TRBV11-2	TRBD1	.	TRBJ1-1	CASSLNRGLSTEAFF	TGTGCCAGCAGCTTGAACAGGGGGCTGAGCACTGAAGCTTTCTTT
TRBV18	.	.	TRBJ1-2	CASSDRVPMEANYGYTF	TGTGCCAGCTCGGACCGGGTCCCAATGGAGGCTAACTATGGCTACACCTTC
TRBV27	TRBD1	.	TRBJ1-2	CASSTLTGHYGYTF	TGTGCCAGCAGTACGCTGACAGGGCACTATGGCTACACCTTC
TRBV10-3	.	.	TRBJ1-4	CAISEAVQANEKLFF	TGTGCCATCAGTGAGGCGGTACAGGCTAATGAAAAACTGTTTTTT
TRBV7-8	.	.	TRBJ1-5	CASSLGRDSNQPQHF	TGTGCCAGCAGCTTAGGCAGGGATAGCAATCAGCCCCAGCATTTT
TRBV28	.	.	TRBJ1-6	CASSRSLVSSPLHF	TGTGCCAGCAGCAGATCGTTGGTATCTTCACCCCTCCACTTT
TRBV25-1	.	.	TRBJ1-5	CANRQEKGHPSNQPQHF	TGTGCCAATCGTCAGGAGAAGGGACACCCTAGCAATCAGCCCCAGCATTTT
TRBV6-5	TRBD2	.	TRBJ2-4	CATRYGVAGGNIQYF	TGTGCCACTCGATACGGAGTAGCGGGGGGGAACATTCAGTACTTC
TRBV7-6	TRBD1	.	TRBJ2-1	CASSGTGGSYNEQFF	TGTGCCAGCAGCGGGACAGGGGGCTCCTACAATGAGCAGTTCTTC
TRBV29-1	.	.	TRBJ2-7	CSVTGSHEQYF	TGCAGCGTTACAGGGAGCCACGAGCAGTACTTC
TRBV24-1	.	.	TRBJ2-1	CATSDPGEADYNEQFF	TGTGCCACCAGTGACCCGGGAGAGGCTGACTACAATGAGCAGTTCTTC
TRBV7-9	TRBD1	few	TRBJ1-4	CASSPRTQGVGEKLFF	TGTGCCAGCAGCCCCCGAACCCAGGGGGTAGGTGAAAAACTGTTTTTT
TRBV19	TRBD1	.	TRBJ1-2	CASSLDRGQHYGYTF	TGTGCCAGTAGCCTGGACAGGGGGCAACACTATGGCTACACCTTC
TRBV7-8	.	.	TRBJ2-3	CASSLAGHTDTQYF	TGTGCCAGCAGCTTAGCTGGACACACAGATACGCAGTATTTT
TRBV6-4	TRBD2	few	TRBJ2-7	CASSPSSGGAYEQYF	TGTGCCAGCAGTCCTTCTAGCGGGGGGGCCTACGAGCAGTACTTC
TRBV27	.	few	TRBJ1-2	CASSPSGLSYGYTF	TGTGCCAGCAGTCCTTCGGGTTTATCCTATGGCTACACCTTC
TRBV5-6	.	.	TRBJ1-1	CASSLALQAGTEAFF	TGTGCCAGCAGCTTGGCACTACAGGCCGGGACTGAAGCTTTCTTT
TRBV3-1/TRBV3-2	TRBD1	.	TRBJ2-7	CASSPKDRGPRNLYEQYF	TGTGCCAGCAGCCCGAAGGACAGGGGCCCCCGAAACCTCTACGAGCAGTACTTC
TRBV27	TRBD2	.	TRBJ2-3	CASSTPNHETGRSGRTPTDTQYF	TGTGCCAGCAGTACCCCCAACCACGAGACAGGGAGAAGCGGGAGGACACCCACAGATACGCAGTATTTT
TRBV7-3	TRBD2	.	TRBJ2-1	CASSPTQGGPGLAANEQFF	TGTGCCAGCAGTCCTACCCAGGGGGGACCGGGACTAGCGGCGAATGAGCAGTTCTTC
TRBV19	.	.	TRBJ1-5	CASSMTDQPQHF	TGTGCCAGTAGTATGACAGATCAGCCCCAGCATTTT
TRBV6-5	TRBD1	.	TRBJ1-1	CASSYSTGTGRSEAFF	TGTGCCAGCAGTTACTCCACCGGGACAGGGAGGTCTGAAGCTTTCTTT
TRBV9	TRBD1	.	TRBJ1-4	CASSVQQGTNEKLFF	TGTGCCAGCAGCGTACAACAGGGGACCAATGAAAAACTGTTTTTT
TRBV28	TRBD1	.	TRBJ2-7	CASSLSSFPGQVISYEQYF	TGTGCCAGCAGTTTATCGAGCTTTCCGGGACAGGTGATATCCTACGAGCAGTACTTC